The rows below give T cell receptor beta chains drawn from one sample of a study of blood T cell repertoires in COVID-19. Method: immunoSEQ multiplex PCR; TCRdb's copy keeps in-frame clones and lacks some. The sample includes 200,000 to 250,000 clones, approximately 80% of them seen just once. Sequencing was done on a sample of peripheral blood. These receptors were collected from a woman of 80 years or more with acute or convalescent COVID-19. CDR3s include the opening cysteine and the closing phenylalanine or tryptophan. A D gene is named only where the DNA matches it firmly. Size values are once, few and many counts, or a class for expanded clones, and some rows have none.

D	V	size	J	CDR3	DNA
.	TRBV10-3	.	TRBJ2-1	CAISESVKSEQFF	TGTGCCATCAGTGAGTCGGTGAAGAGTGAGCAGTTCTTC
.	TRBV7-2	.	TRBJ2-5	CASSLGQAQETQYF	TGTGCCAGCAGCTTAGGGCAGGCTCAAGAGACCCAGTACTTC
TRBD1	TRBV24-1	.	TRBJ1-5	CATSDPGQGQHF	TGTGCCACCAGTGATCCTGGACAGGGCCAGCATTTT
TRBD2	TRBV27	few	TRBJ2-7	CANGWLREALWTYEQYF	TGTGCCAACGGATGGCTGCGGGAGGCCCTGTGGACCTACGAGCAGTACTTC
.	TRBV14	.	TRBJ1-2	CASSPLIVTGGYTF	TGTGCCAGCAGCCCTTTGATTGTCACGGGTGGCTACACCTTC
.	TRBV19	.	TRBJ2-7	CASQGRLAPTYEQYF	TGTGCCAGCCAGGGGCGGTTAGCCCCTACCTACGAGCAGTACTTC
.	TRBV2	.	TRBJ2-5	CATTNIPGLRETQYF	TGTGCCACTACTAATATTCCGGGACTTAGAGAGACCCAGTACTTC
TRBD1	TRBV25-1	.	TRBJ1-2	CASSRGTGDGYTF	TGTGCCAGCAGTCGGGGGACAGGGGATGGCTACACCTTC
TRBD1	TRBV5-1	.	TRBJ1-4	CASSADRGDSEKLFF	TGCGCCAGCAGCGCCGACAGGGGAGATAGTGAAAAACTGTTTTTT
.	TRBV5-8	.	TRBJ1-2	CASSSGLAGYTF	TGTGCCAGCAGCTCTGGACTGGCGGGCTACACCTTC
.	TRBV18	.	TRBJ1-5	CASSPSIAGGNQPQHF	TGTGCCAGCTCACCATCGATAGCGGGTGGCAATCAGCCCCAGCATTTT
.	TRBV19	.	TRBJ2-7	CASSIQTAYEQYF	TGTGCCAGTAGTATACAGACTGCCTACGAGCAGTACTTC
.	TRBV30	.	TRBJ1-3	CAWSEDSWGNTIYF	TGTGCCTGGAGTGAGGACAGTTGGGGAAACACCATATATTTT
.	TRBV28	.	TRBJ2-2	CASTLREIENTGELFF	TGTGCCAGCACCCTCCGGGAGATAGAGAACACCGGGGAGCTGTTTTTT
TRBD1	TRBV7-9	.	TRBJ1-5	CASSSTTGAEDSNQPQHF	TGTGCCAGCAGCTCGACAACAGGGGCGGAGGATAGCAATCAGCCCCAGCATTTT
TRBD2	TRBV6-4	.	TRBJ2-2	CASSATSGGHTGELFF	TGTGCCAGCAGTGCCACTAGCGGGGGGCACACCGGGGAGCTGTTTTTT
TRBD1	TRBV19	few	TRBJ1-1	CASSSRQGARYTEAFF	TGTGCCAGTAGTTCCCGACAGGGGGCCCGCTACACTGAAGCTTTCTTT
.	TRBV6-5	.	TRBJ1-4	CASRETGPNEKLFF	TGTGCCAGCAGGGAGACAGGCCCTAATGAAAAACTGTTTTTT
TRBD2	TRBV11-2	few	TRBJ2-7	CASSFIPSGGSYEQYF	TGTGCCAGCAGCTTCATCCCTAGCGGAGGCTCCTACGAGCAGTACTTC